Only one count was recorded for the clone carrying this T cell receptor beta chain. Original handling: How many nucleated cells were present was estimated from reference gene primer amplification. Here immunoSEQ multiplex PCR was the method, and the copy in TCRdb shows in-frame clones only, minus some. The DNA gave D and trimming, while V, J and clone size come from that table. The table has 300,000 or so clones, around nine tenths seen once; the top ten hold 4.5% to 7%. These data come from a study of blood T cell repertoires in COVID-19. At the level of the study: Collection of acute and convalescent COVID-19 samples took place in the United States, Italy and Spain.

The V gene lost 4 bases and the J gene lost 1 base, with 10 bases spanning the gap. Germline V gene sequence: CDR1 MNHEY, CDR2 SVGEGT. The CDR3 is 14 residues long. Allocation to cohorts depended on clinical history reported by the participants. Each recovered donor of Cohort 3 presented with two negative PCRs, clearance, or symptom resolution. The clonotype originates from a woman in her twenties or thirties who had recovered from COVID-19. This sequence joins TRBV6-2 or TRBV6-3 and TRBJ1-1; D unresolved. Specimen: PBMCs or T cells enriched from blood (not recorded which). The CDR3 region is CASSSLTENTEAFF. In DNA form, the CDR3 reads TGTGCCAGCAGTTCGTTAACTGAGAACACTGAAGCTTTCTTT.